This T cell receptor (beta chain) was profiled in a study of shared clonotypes between healthy human individuals. The V segment lost 1 base and the J segment 3 bases; nucleotides outside the gene matches: 3. Germline values: CDR1 SGHTA, CDR2 FQGNSA. The CDR3 runs to 14 residues. Assay: immunoSEQ multiplex PCR; the TCRdb copy retains only in-frame clones and omits some. The sample lists 2 million to 2.5 million clones; around 92% were seen once. Sequenced: naive CD4+ T cells from PBMCs. Subset noted: CD45RA+ positively selected. The sequence derives from a man aged 18 to 30 in good health. Some clones in this sample may be carry-over from other donors' samples. This sequence joins TRBV7-2 and TRBJ2-7; 7 bases line up with TRBD2. CDR3 protein: CASSLGREYYEQYF. The CDR3 DNA reads as TGTGCCAGCAGCTTAGGGCGGGAGTACTACGAGCAGTACTTC.